This TCR beta chain was identified during a study of blood T cell repertoires in COVID-19. Produced via immunoSEQ multiplex PCR; TCRdb's table is partial and in-frame only. The profile shows 150,000 to 200,000 clones, approximately 83% of them singletons. V was pared by 10 bases and J by 7 bases, with 26 bases of the junction left unmatched. In germline, CDR1 is SGHTA, CDR2 FQGNSA. The CDR3 runs to 19 residues. Patients from Seattle were sampled longitudinally, starting during active infection. The sequenced sample was peripheral blood. The sequence was obtained from a woman aged 40 to 50 with COVID-19, enrolled during active disease. The chain employs TRBV7-2 and TRBJ2-1; 9 positions match TRBD2. This CDR3 is CAISSRRGGRFSRANEQFF. CDR3 DNA sequence: TGTGCCATCTCCTCGCGGCGGGGGGGCCGGTTTAGTCGCGCGAATGAGCAGTTCTTC.